This T cell receptor (beta chain) was recorded in a study of blood T cell repertoires in COVID-19. The overall study: From the United States, Italy and Spain came samples of acute and convalescent COVID-19. Nucleic acid was either cDNA or gDNA, and it came from T cells, B-cell-depleted T cells, or PBMCs.

Source study methods: Counts of nucleated cells, estimated from reference gene primer amplification, were obtained. Measured with immunoSEQ multiplex PCR; TCRdb has only the in-frame clones, and not every one. The DNA gave D and trimming, while V, J and clone size come from that table. Among about 68,000 clones listed, around nine tenths were seen once. Seattle patient enrollment occurred during active infection, with longitudinal follow-up thereafter. The CDR3 runs to 14 residues. Germline V gene lookup returns CDR1 KGHDR and CDR2 SFDVKD. V gave up 6 bases and J gave up 2 bases; unmatched junction bases: 3.

The rearrangement links TRBV24-1 to TRBJ2-1, with 7 bases that match TRBD1. Sample: peripheral blood. This TCR was recovered from a woman between 45 and 60 years old with COVID-19, enrolled during active disease. This CDR3 is CATSLQGAYNEQFF. The CDR3 bases are TGTGCCACCAGTCTGCAGGGGGCCTACAATGAGCAGTTCTTC.